Listed below are T cell receptor beta chains from one sample, sequenced in a study of T-cell memory formation after mild COVID-19. In TCRdb, the 5' RACE reads were re-called with MiXCR into one record per CDR3 protein. The table has about 450,000 distinct CDR3 sequences, about 25% seen once. Sequencing input: PBMCs or a T cell subset sorted from them (not recorded which). The receptor source for this set is an adult woman who had mild COVID-19 (a few samples of this study predate the infection). Cell type and time point are not known. CDR3s leave out the opening cysteine and the closing phenylalanine or tryptophan. The order of the fields is V gene, CDR3 protein.

>TRBV7-9
ASSRRGTDPYGYT
>TRBV10-3
AISDGQWNSPLH
>TRBV5-4
ASRGAGADTGELF
>TRBV6-1
ASRSTSGVQETQY
>TRBV6-6
ASSYTAGGSTDTQY
>TRBV14
ASSQVEAGGYTGELF
>TRBV7-3
ASSLVTWGAEAF
>TRBV14
ASSQDWGQISSYEQY
>TRBV27
ASSWTGRYSNQPQH
>TRBV7-9
ASSQSPGNTIY
>TRBV25-1
ASSAVPSGRDEQF
>TRBV24-1
ATSNEIQETQY
>TRBV23-1
ASSLRGPGGDYEQY
>TRBV4-3
ASSQSMGTYEQY
>TRBV18
ASSPARQVRGEQF
>TRBV4-1
ASSQDVRDRVAF
>TRBV30
ASLGTGSYEQY
>TRBV5-6
ASSQGRGVISTDTQY
>TRBV12-3/TRBV12-4
ASTWGGHGYGYT
>TRBV7-8
ASSAGPQGYQPQH
>TRBV4-3
ASRREIADTLY
>TRBV20-1
SARDPPGLAGYNEQF
>TRBV24-1
ATSTRVDTGELF
>TRBV3-1
ASSQVGSPLH
>TRBV7-8
ASSLDSPPYEQY
>TRBV4-1
ASRITGDTEAF
>TRBV23-1
ASSHNQDYRYQETQY
>TRBV2
ASSDDGHQPQH
>TRBV9
ASRGDTYGYT
>TRBV5-1
ASSLGGFRQANYGYT
>TRBV15
ATSRAAGWGTDTQY
>TRBV4-3
ASSHSVGQGDRQY
>TRBV4-2
ASSQDAGTTISYT
>TRBV2
ASSEEGPFEAF
>TRBV5-1
ASSSRGLEQF
>TRBV7-9
ASSPSSQY
>TRBV4-3
ASSQVHRAAQPQH
>TRBV10-3
AISEVLGNEQF
>TRBV4-1
ASSQVSLVVHT
>TRBV14
ASSQDRLRAF
>TRBV7-9
ASSLVQGHTEAF
>TRBV29-1
SVWWVGTRNTQY